One sample yielded the 25 T cell receptor beta chains listed below, sequenced in a study of OX40 agonist ivuxolimab in advanced cancers. Assay: immunoSEQ multiplex PCR; the TCRdb copy retains only in-frame clones and omits some. Of 70,000 to 95,000 clones in the sample, roughly nine tenths were seen once. This sample comprised CD4+ or CD8+ T cells sorted from blood, obtained in a trial of the OX40 agonist ivuxolimab. All receptors derive from an adult with an advanced solid tumor such as melanoma, head and neck, liver or kidney cancer.

This clone is medium-sized. The V call is TRBV29-1, the J call TRBJ1-2; no clear D gene. Per the germline V gene, CDR1 is SQVTM and CDR2 is ANQGSEA. The CDR3 spans 12 residues. The V gene lost 0 bases and the J gene lost 7 bases, with 9 bases spanning the gap. The CDR3 loop reads CSVEDSPSGYTF. The CDR3 DNA reads as TGCAGCGTTGAAGACTCCCCAAGTGGCTACACCTTC.

V gene TRBV6-1 combines with J gene TRBJ2-1; unclear D gene. The germline V gene encodes CDR1 MNHNS and CDR2 SASEGT. The V end lost 8 bases, the J end lost 4 bases, and 3 bases lay between the germline ends. The CDR3 has 10 residues. The CDR3 protein is CASRYNEQFF. For the CDR3, the DNA is TGTGCCAGCCGTTACAATGAGCAGTTCTTC.

The sample holds a few counts of this clone. The chain combines TRBV25-1 with TRBJ2-7; 9 bases are shared with TRBD2. Germline assignment: CDR1 MGHDK and CDR2 SYGVNS. The length of the CDR3 is 15 residues. The V segment lost 1 base and the J segment 4 bases; nucleotides outside the gene matches: 5. The CDR3 region has the DNA TGTGCCAGCAGTGAATCTAGCGGGATTATTTACGAGCAGTACTTC. This codes for CASSESSGIIYEQYF.

The CDR3 DNA reads as TGTGCCAGCAGCGACCGGGAGCTACCCTATGGCTACACCTTC. Translation: CASSDRELPYGYTF. The rearrangement uses TRBV9 and TRBJ1-2; no clear D gene. This CDR3 is built from 14 residues. Germline V gene sequence: CDR1 SGDLS, CDR2 YYNGEE. V dropped 3 bases and J dropped 4 bases, with 13 bases sitting between them.

V is TRBV6-5 and J is TRBJ2-7; TRBD1 matches 8 bases. Germline loops: CDR1 MNHEY, CDR2 SVGAGI. There are 15 residues in the CDR3. V shed 6 bases, J shed 1 base, and the junction held 8 bases outside the gene matches. CDR3 in DNA: TGTGCCAGCAGGGGCGGGACAGGTCTTTCCTACGAGCAGTACTTC. It specifies CASRGGTGLSYEQYF.

The chain uses TRBV27 and TRBJ1-1; possible D gene TRBD1, 6 bases. Trimming took off 3 bases at V and 3 bases at J, with 17 bases between the two ends. In germline, CDR1 is MNHEY, CDR2 SMNVEV (reference sequence). The CDR3 sequence is 16 residues long. CDR3 sequence reads: CASSLGRGVFDTEAFF. The CDR3 DNA is TGTGCCAGCAGTTTGGGCAGGGGTGTATTCGACACTGAAGCTTTCTTT.

This clone was found a few times. The J gene is TRBJ1-1, the V gene TRBV14; D uncertain. CDR1 is SGHDN, CDR2 FVKESK, per germline. CDR3 length: 13 amino acids. V lost 1 base and J 5 bases, leaving 8 bases between the germline ends. The CDR3 spells CASSQAVITEAFF. For the CDR3, the DNA is TGTGCCAGCAGCCAAGCGGTTATAACTGAAGCTTTCTTT.

This clone was seen just once. The gene calls are TRBV7-3 and TRBJ1-1; 7 bases line up with TRBD1. There are 17 residues in the CDR3. Germline CDR1 SGHTA, CDR2 FQGTGA. Trimming cost V 2 bases and J 3 bases; bases outside gene matches: 12. CDR3 sequence (DNA): TGTGCCAGCAGCTTACTCTCACTGGCAGGGGGGGACACTGAAGCTTTCTTT. Residues: CASSLLSLAGGDTEAFF.

J is TRBJ2-7 and V is TRBV10-3, with D tentatively TRBD1 or TRBD2 (6 bases each). The germline V gene encodes CDR1 ENHRY and CDR2 SYGVKD. This CDR3 has 13 amino acids. V dropped 0 bases and J dropped 6 bases, with 9 bases sitting between them. The CDR3 region has the DNA TGTGCCATCAGTGAGTCGGAGGGGGTCGAGCAGTACTTC. Protein product: CAISESEGVEQYF.

The chain links TRBV9 to TRBJ2-2; D not certain. Between the trimmed V and J ends, which lost 3 bases and 2 bases, there was a span of 8 bases. The CDR3 contains 14 residues. Germline V gene sequence: CDR1 SGDLS, CDR2 YYNGEE. In DNA, the CDR3 is TGTGCCAGCAGCGGAAGGGATAACACCGGGGAGCTGTTTTTT. Residues: CASSGRDNTGELFF.

As DNA, the CDR3 is TGTGCCAGCAGGGACAGGGTTAAAAACATTCAGTACTTC. It specifies CASRDRVKNIQYF. J is TRBJ2-4 and V is TRBV28; TRBD1 matches 8 bases. V shed 6 bases and J 4 bases; nucleotides not matched to a gene: 2. The CDR3 runs 13 residues. CDR1 is MDHEN and CDR2 is SYDVKM in the germline V gene.

V is TRBV6-1 and J is TRBJ2-7; D may correspond to TRBD1 or TRBD2 (6 bases each). Trimming shortened V by 5 bases and J by 4 bases, and 15 bases separated the two germline ends. The CDR3 totals 14 residues. Germline loops: CDR1 MNHNS, CDR2 SASEGT. The DNA for the CDR3 is TGTGCCAGCAGTCTTAGGGGGGTCAGGTACGAGCAGTACTTC. It translates to CASSLRGVRYEQYF.

The V call is TRBV9, the J call TRBJ2-1; 15 nucleotides agree with TRBD2. Trimming removed 3 bases from V and 4 bases from J; junction bases left unmatched: 2. This CDR3 contains 16 residues. The germline V gene encodes CDR1 SGDLS and CDR2 YYNGEE. In DNA form, the CDR3 reads TGTGCCAGCAGCGGTGGACTAGCGGGAGGGTACAATGAGCAGTTCTTC. Its protein is CASSGGLAGGYNEQFF.

This chain uses TRBV5-8 with TRBJ2-3; 15 nucleotides match TRBD2. CDR3 length equals 17 residues. Trimming cost V 4 bases and J 1 base; bases outside gene matches: 4. The V gene's germline CDR1 is SGHTS and CDR2 YDEGEE. As DNA, the CDR3 is TGTGCCAGCAGCGGACTAGCGGGAGGGTCGGGCACAGATACGCAGTATTTT. It specifies CASSGLAGGSGTDTQYF.

This chain connects TRBV9 to TRBJ2-7; D is undetermined. The germline V gene encodes CDR1 SGDLS and CDR2 YYNGEE. V was cut by 0 bases and J by 1 base, with 5 bases left in between. The CDR3 runs to 13 residues. CDR3 bases: TGTGCCAGCAGCGTAGGTGGTTCCTACGAGCAGTACTTC. This translates into CASSVGGSYEQYF.

This clone has more than one count but fewer than ten. The chain carries TRBV18 and TRBJ2-5; TRBD2 agrees at 8 bases. The CDR3 has 15 residues. CDR1 KGHSH and CDR2 LQKENI come from the germline V gene. The V segment lost 3 bases and the J segment 2 bases; nucleotides outside the gene matches: 5. The CDR3: CASSPDSSGQETQYF. DNA of the CDR3: TGTGCCAGCTCACCGGACTCTAGCGGGCAAGAGACCCAGTACTTC.

This chain links TRBV29-1 with TRBJ2-5; 7 nucleotides match TRBD2. The germline V gene encodes CDR1 SQVTM and CDR2 ANQGSEA. CDR3 size: 14 residues. V trimming: 1 base; J trimming: 5 bases; junction bases outside the gene matches: 7. The CDR3 sequence is CSVEVAGEAETQYF. As DNA, the CDR3 is TGCAGCGTTGAAGTGGCGGGAGAGGCGGAGACCCAGTACTTC.

V is TRBV7-3 and J is TRBJ2-2; D gene ambiguous. The germline CDR1 and CDR2 sequences are SGHTA and FQGTGA. The germline V and J ends were trimmed by 2 bases and 7 bases, with 8 bases remaining between them. This CDR3 comprises 13 residues. The CDR3 is CASSLWVNGELFF. In DNA form, the CDR3 reads TGTGCCAGCAGCTTATGGGTAAACGGGGAGCTGTTTTTT.

The CDR3 coding sequence is TGTGCCAGCAGCGCAGAGACAGGCCTGAATTCACCCCTCCACTTT. Amino acids: CASSAETGLNSPLHF. This chain joins TRBV9 and TRBJ1-6, with D perhaps TRBD1 (6 bases). The CDR3 is made up of 15 amino acids. V lost 3 bases and J lost 7, with 14 bases in between. Germline CDR1 and CDR2: SGDLS and YYNGEE.

This chain uses TRBV30 with TRBJ2-4, with TRBD2 as a possible D gene (6 bases). Germline CDR1 and CDR2: GTSNPN and SVGIG (reference sequence). This CDR3 has 15 amino acids. The V and J ends lost 4 bases and 0 bases respectively, with 13 bases between them. The chain's CDR3 is CAWNQRAGAKNIQYF. CDR3 nucleotide sequence: TGTGCCTGGAACCAAAGAGCGGGAGCCAAAAACATTCAGTACTTC. Combining the CDR3 with reference TRBV30 and TRBJ2-4 gives the whole variable domain SQTIHQWPATLVQPVGSPLSLECTVEGTSNPNLYWYRQAAGRGLQLLFYSVGIGQISSEVPQNLSASRPQDRQFILSSKKLLLSDSGFYLCAWNQRAGAKNIQYFGAGTRLSVL.

V usage is TRBV30 and J usage is TRBJ2-5, with 7 bases aligning to TRBD2. This CDR3 has 12 residues. V was pared by 4 bases and J by 5 bases, with 4 bases of the junction left unmatched. Germline V gene data show CDR1 as GTSNPN and CDR2 as SVGIG (reference sequence). CDR3: CAWTEGGETQYF. In DNA form, the CDR3 reads TGTGCCTGGACAGAGGGAGGGGAGACCCAGTACTTC.

This chain links TRBV7-2 with TRBJ2-3; no definite D call. The CDR3 has 12 amino acids. CDR1 is SGHTA and CDR2 is FQGNSA in the germline V gene. The V end lost 4 bases, the J end lost 1 base, and 3 bases lay between the germline ends. This CDR3 reads CASSSGTDTQYF. CDR3 DNA: TGTGCCAGCAGCTCAGGCACAGATACGCAGTATTTT.

J is TRBJ2-7 and V is TRBV6-5; D is ambiguous. This CDR3 region has 15 residues. CDR1 MNHEY and CDR2 SVGAGI come from the germline V gene. The V end was cut by 3 bases, the J end by 2 bases, with 14 bases between. DNA of the CDR3: TGTGCCAGCAGTTATTTGGCAGTCTCAACCTACGAGCAGTACTTC. Translated, it gives CASSYLAVSTYEQYF.

V gene TRBV19 combines with J gene TRBJ2-3; possible D gene TRBD1, 5 bases. The CDR3 is made up of 17 amino acids. The V and J ends lost 3 bases and 0 bases respectively, with 16 bases between them. Germline V CDR1 and CDR2: LNHDA, SQIVND (reference sequence). CDR3 protein: CASSMAGDSHSTDTQYF. CDR3 sequence (DNA): TGTGCCAGTAGTATGGCAGGCGACAGCCATAGCACAGATACGCAGTATTTT.

V is TRBV30 and J is TRBJ2-5; the match to TRBD2 covers 16 bases. Germline V gives CDR1 GTSNPN, CDR2 SVGIG (reference sequence). V lost 3 bases and J lost 5; bases outside the gene matches: 3. There are 15 residues in the CDR3. The CDR3 coding sequence is TGTGCCTGGAGGGGGGGACTAGCGGGAGGGGAGACCCAGTACTTC. It yields the protein CAWRGGLAGGETQYF.